This TCR beta chain comes out of a study of blood T cell repertoires in COVID-19. The V gene lost 3 bases and the J gene lost 0 bases, with 12 bases spanning the gap. The CDR3 runs to 16 residues. Looked up from germline, CDR1 is SNHLY and CDR2 is FYNNEI. The table came from immunoSEQ multiplex PCR; TCRdb's copy has only in-frame clones and leaves some out. The table records approximately 280,000 clones, approximately 90% of them present only once. The clonotype originates from a woman younger than 45 with COVID-19, enrolled during active disease. The chain carries TRBV2 and TRBJ2-1; possibly TRBD1 for D (5 bases). Input material: peripheral blood. The CDR3 nucleotides are TGTGCCAGCAGTGAGACAGAACCAAGCTCCTACAATGAGCAGTTCTTC. Amino acids: CASSETEPSSYNEQFF.